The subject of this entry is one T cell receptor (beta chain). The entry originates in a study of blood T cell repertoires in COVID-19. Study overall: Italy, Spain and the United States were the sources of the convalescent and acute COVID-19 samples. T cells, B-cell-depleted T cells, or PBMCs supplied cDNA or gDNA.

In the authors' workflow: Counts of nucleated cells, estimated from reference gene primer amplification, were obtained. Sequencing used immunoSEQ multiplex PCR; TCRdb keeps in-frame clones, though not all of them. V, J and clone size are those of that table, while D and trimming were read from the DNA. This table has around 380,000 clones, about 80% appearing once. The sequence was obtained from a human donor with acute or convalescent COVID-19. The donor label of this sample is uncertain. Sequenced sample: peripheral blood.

Here the CDR3 reads CASSLMTGGVRLAKNEQFF. The CDR3 bases are TGTGCCAGCAGCTTAATGACAGGGGGCGTGAGACTAGCGAAAAATGAGCAGTTCTTC. This chain connects TRBV5-6 to TRBJ2-1, with 10 bases fitting TRBD1. This CDR3 region has 19 residues. CDR1 SGHDT and CDR2 YYEEEE come from the germline V gene. J gave up 7 bases and V 2 bases, and 18 bases lay outside the gene matches.